A selection of T cell receptor beta chains follows, all from one sample in a study of shared clonotypes between healthy human individuals. Repertoires were generated with immunoSEQ multiplex PCR, while TCRdb's copy carries only in-frame clones and drops some. The data contain just over 2,000,000 clones, 85% to 95% of them singletons. Sequenced material: naive CD4+ T cells sorted from blood. Receptors originate from a young man in good health. The CDR3 runs from the conserved cysteine through the conserved F or W. The D gene is left open where the match is weak. For some rows the clone size is stated as once, few or many, or as a class when expanded; others skip it.

j_call clone_size d_call v_call cdr3_nt cdr3_aa
TRBJ2-7 NA TRBD1 TRBV2 TGTGCCAGCAGCGGGACAGGGAGCCCCATCAACAAGCAGTACTTC CASSGTGSPINKQYF
TRBJ2-3 NA TRBD2 TRBV4-3 TGCGCCAGCAGCCTTGGACTAGCGGCAGTAAATACGCAGTATTTT CASSLGLAAVNTQYF
TRBJ2-7 NA TRBD1 TRBV30 TGTGCCTGGAGCACAGGGGGGTCCCTCTACGAGCAGTACTTC CAWSTGGSLYEQYF
TRBJ1-2 NA NA TRBV15 TGTGCCACCCTCATGGGGGGACCCTATGGCTACACCTTC CATLMGGPYGYTF
TRBJ2-7 NA TRBD1 TRBV6-5 TGTGCCAGCAGAGGTGGAGGGACAGGGATATACGAGCAGTACTTC CASRGGGTGIYEQYF
TRBJ2-1 NA TRBD2 TRBV4-3 TGCGCCAGCAGCCAAGAACTAGCGGGAGGTGACAATGAGCAGTTCTTC CASSQELAGGDNEQFF
TRBJ2-3 NA TRBD2 TRBV7-9 TGTGCCAGCAGGCTGGGACTAGCGGGAGAGTCAGATACGCAGTATTTT CASRLGLAGESDTQYF
TRBJ1-1 NA NA TRBV5-6 TGTGCCAGCACTCTGTTGGGGCGGGCTGAAGCTTTCTTT CASTLLGRAEAFF
TRBJ1-5 NA NA TRBV7-2 TGTGCCAGCAGCCCAGATGCGGGGTACCAGCCCCAGCATTTT CASSPDAGYQPQHF
TRBJ1-6 once NA TRBV6-4 TGTGCCAGCAGTGAAGGACCGGTTGGGTCACCCCTCCACTTT CASSEGPVGSPLHF
TRBJ1-6 NA NA TRBV5-1 TGCGCCAGCAGCCCCGCCGGGACACAAAATTCACCCCTCCACTTT CASSPAGTQNSPLHF
TRBJ2-2 NA TRBD1 TRBV4-1 TGCGCCAGCAGCCACGGACAGGGAGCGAACACCGGGGAGCTGTTTTTT CASSHGQGANTGELFF
TRBJ2-7 NA TRBD2 TRBV18 TGTGCCAGCTCACCTCCTAGCGGGGCCCTCTACGAGCAGTACTTC CASSPPSGALYEQYF
TRBJ1-3 NA TRBD1 TRBV18 TGTGCCAGCTCTCGGACAGGGGTACGAAACACCATATATTTT CASSRTGVRNTIYF
TRBJ1-2 NA NA TRBV2 TGTGCCAGCAAGCAGGACCATAACTATGGCTACACCTTC CASKQDHNYGYTF
TRBJ1-6 NA TRBD1 TRBV28 TGTGCCAGCAGAACAGGGGGTTATAATTCACCCCTCCACTTT CASRTGGYNSPLHF
TRBJ1-2 NA TRBD1 TRBV5-5 TGTGCCAGCAGCAGAGGGACAGGGCCTAACTATGGCTACACCTTC CASSRGTGPNYGYTF
TRBJ2-1 NA NA TRBV25-1 TGTGCCAGCATATTGGGGAGACCTAATGAGCAGTTCTTC CASILGRPNEQFF
TRBJ1-2 NA NA TRBV12-1 TGTGCCAGCAGTACATCTCCATCCTTTTTC CASSTSPSFF
TRBJ2-3 NA TRBD2 TRBV2 TGTGCCAGCAGTCCCCTAGCGGGGGCTGGAGGTACGCAGTATTTT CASSPLAGAGGTQYF
TRBJ2-5 NA TRBD2 TRBV30 TGTGCCTGGGAGACTAGCGGGGCCCAAGAGACCCAGTACTTC CAWETSGAQETQYF
TRBJ2-7 NA NA TRBV6-1 TGTGCCAGCAGTGGAGGGCTCCTACTCGAGCAGTACTTC CASSGGLLLEQYF
TRBJ2-7 NA TRBD2 TRBV7-2 TGTGCCAGCAGCCGGGGGGATTCCTACGAGCAGTACTTC CASSRGDSYEQYF
TRBJ1-5 NA NA TRBV6-1 TGTGCCAGCAGTGGGATCCTCTCCGGAGAGCCCCAGCATTTT CASSGILSGEPQHF
TRBJ2-7 NA NA TRBV4-3 TGCGCCAGCAGCCAAGAGGGAGGACACCCCCTAAGGGAGCAGTACTTC CASSQEGGHPLREQYF
TRBJ1-2 NA TRBD1 TRBV25-1 TGTGCCAGCAGTGATACCGGGACAGTGATGTATGGCTACACCTTC CASSDTGTVMYGYTF
TRBJ2-5 NA TRBD1 TRBV7-9 TGTGCCAGCAGCCCTAGGGGACAGCCCCTTGAGACCCAGTACTTC CASSPRGQPLETQYF
TRBJ1-2 NA NA TRBV6-1 TGTGCCAGCAGTGCCGACACCCTGGGAGGCTATGGCTACACCTTC CASSADTLGGYGYTF
TRBJ2-1 NA TRBD2 TRBV19 TGTGCCAGTAGTATCCGCCGTTTCCCAACTAGCGCGTTTTACAATGAGCAGTTCTTC CASSIRRFPTSAFYNEQFF
TRBJ2-3 NA NA TRBV28 TGTGCCAGCAGTGCCGCCGCGGCCGGACTGGGAACGCAGTATTTT CASSAAAAGLGTQYF
TRBJ2-1 NA NA TRBV28 TGTGCCAGCAGCGCGACGGGAGTCTACAATGAGCAGTTCTTC CASSATGVYNEQFF
TRBJ2-1 NA NA TRBV15 TGTGCCACCAGCAGACGGTCCCCCGGCTACAATGAGCAGTTCTTC CATSRRSPGYNEQFF